A selection of T cell receptor beta chains follows, all from one sample in a study of PD-1 and CTLA-4 blockade in melanoma. TCRdb keeps only in-frame clones here, not all; method: immunoSEQ multiplex PCR. This sample has 28,000 or so clones, with around 93% found just once. This material consisted of CD8+ T cells from peripheral blood, taken from a patient given anti-PD-1 treatment. The receptors were sampled from a human donor with melanoma. Each CDR3 is given with its conserved first and last residue. D genes are given only for firm matches. The size field is filled for only some rows; it gives once, few, many or a size class.

CSPQSRDRVGSNQPQHF,TGCAGCCCACAGTCCCGGGACAGGGTTGGCAGCAATCAGCCCCAGCATTTT,TRBV29-1,.,TRBJ1-5,TRBD1
CASSLGTGLLIEQYF,TGTGCCAGCAGCCTAGGGACAGGGCTTTTAATCGAGCAGTACTTC,TRBV11-2,.,TRBJ2-7,TRBD1
CAWSVRGLAGEFEQYF,TGTGCCTGGAGTGTACGGGGACTAGCGGGAGAGTTCGAGCAGTACTTC,TRBV30,once,TRBJ2-7,TRBD2
CAWSEHNYGYTF,TGTGCCTGGAGCGAGCATAACTATGGCTACACCTTC,TRBV30,.,TRBJ1-2,.
CASTGGYEQYF,TGTGCCTCCACCGGAGGTTATGAGCAGTACTTC,TRBV2,once,TRBJ2-7,.
CASSLGTEQETQYF,TGTGCCAGCAGCTTGGGGACAGAACAAGAGACCCAGTACTTC,TRBV5-4,.,TRBJ2-5,.
CASSDYGTGELFF,TGTGCCAGCAGTGATTACGGGACCGGGGAGCTGTTTTTT,TRBV6-1,once,TRBJ2-2,.
CASSREHTPDPSTDTQYF,TGCGCCAGCAGCCGGGAGCACACTCCGGACCCTAGCACAGATACGCAGTATTTT,TRBV4-1,.,TRBJ2-3,.
CASSLATEGQPQHF,TGTGCCAGCAGCTTAGCGACAGAGGGACAGCCCCAGCATTTT,TRBV7-6,.,TRBJ1-5,.
CASSGDTEAFF,TGTGCCAGCAGTGGTGACACTGAAGCTTTCTTT,TRBV2,.,TRBJ1-1,.
CASSQDGDSRIYEQYF,TGCGCCAGCAGCCAAGACGGGGACAGTCGAATCTACGAGCAGTACTTC,TRBV4-1,.,TRBJ2-7,TRBD1
CASSLDSFYEQYF,TGTGCCAGCAGCTTGGACAGTTTCTACGAGCAGTACTTC,TRBV5-6,.,TRBJ2-7,.
CASSPDRGSSYNEQFF,TGTGCTAGCAGCCCAGACAGGGGAAGCTCCTACAATGAGCAGTTCTTC,TRBV7-7,.,TRBJ2-1,TRBD1
CASTGTRGYEQYF,TGTGCCAGCACTGGGACTCGGGGCTACGAGCAGTACTTC,TRBV6-5,.,TRBJ2-7,.
CASCFRDLASEQYF,TGTGCCAGCTGCTTCCGGGACCTCGCCTCCGAGCAGTACTTC,TRBV28,once,TRBJ2-7,.
CASRPLREREQETQYF,TGTGCCAGCAGGCCCCTACGGGAGCGGGAACAAGAGACCCAGTACTTC,TRBV28,.,TRBJ2-5,TRBD2
CASSTGFLPQHF,TGTGCCAGCAGTACCGGATTTCTGCCCCAGCATTTT,TRBV27,.,TRBJ1-5,.
CASSPRREQYF,TGTGCCAGCAGCCCCAGGAGGGAGCAGTACTTC,TRBV7-9,.,TRBJ2-7,.
CASSPSPANSPLHF,TGTGCCAGCAGTCCGTCGCCAGCAAATTCACCCCTCCACTTT,TRBV28,.,TRBJ1-6,.
CASSLWEGHYEQYF,TGTGCCAGCAGTTTATGGGAGGGCCATTACGAGCAGTACTTC,TRBV27,.,TRBJ2-7,TRBD2
CASSSGSTDTQYF,TGTGCCAGCAGCTCCGGGAGCACAGATACGCAGTATTTT,TRBV12-3/TRBV12-4,.,TRBJ2-3,.
CASSRTANTEAFF,TGTGCCAGCAGCCGGACAGCGAACACTGAAGCTTTCTTT,TRBV2,.,TRBJ1-1,.
CATSRSFGRSEETQYF,TGTGCCACCAGCAGATCTTTCGGGCGCTCCGAAGAGACCCAGTACTTC,TRBV15,.,TRBJ2-5,.
CASSLSTPPWTATNEKLFF,TGTGCCAGCAGTTTATCGACACCACCCTGGACAGCAACTAATGAAAAACTGTTTTTT,TRBV27,.,TRBJ1-4,.
CATSSPGQLSTDTQYF,TGTGCCACCAGCAGCCCCGGGCAACTTAGCACAGATACGCAGTATTTT,TRBV15,.,TRBJ2-3,.
CASSPGQGGATVYEQYF,TGTGCCAGCAGTCCGGGACAGGGGGGGGCCACAGTCTACGAGCAGTACTTC,TRBV2,.,TRBJ2-7,TRBD1
CASSSHLSGTGEQYF,TGTGCCAGCAGCTCCCATCTTAGCGGGACGGGGGAGCAGTACTTC,TRBV13,.,TRBJ2-7,TRBD2
CASSSQGSSPPQHF,TGTGCCAGCAGTTCACAGGGATCTTCTCCGCCCCAGCATTTT,TRBV27,once,TRBJ1-5,.
CASSGSFGQGLLHYGYTF,TGTGCCAGCAGCGGTAGTTTTGGACAGGGTCTACTGCACTATGGCTACACCTTC,TRBV2,.,TRBJ1-2,TRBD1
CASSPPGTQTEAFF,TGTGCCAGCTCACCCCCCGGGACACAGACTGAAGCTTTCTTT,TRBV18,.,TRBJ1-1,.
CASRTGHDNSPLHF,TGTGCCAGCAGGACGGGGCACGATAATTCACCCCTCCACTTT,TRBV6-4,.,TRBJ1-6,.
CATSLDRGNSPLHF,TGTGCCACCAGCTTGGACAGGGGGAATTCACCCCTCCACTTT,TRBV15,.,TRBJ1-6,TRBD1
CATSPEELAGINGELFF,TGTGCCACCAGCCCGGAAGAACTAGCGGGAATTAACGGGGAGCTGTTTTTT,TRBV15,.,TRBJ2-2,TRBD2
CASSGHNSNQPQHF,TGCGCCAGCTCCGGTCACAATAGCAATCAGCCCCAGCATTTT,TRBV10-2,.,TRBJ1-5,.
CASSSYSNTEAFF,TGTGCCAGCAGCTCATACAGTAACACTGAAGCTTTCTTT,TRBV11-2,.,TRBJ1-1,.
CAWSVLKGLAGRSAFF,TGTGCCTGGAGTGTACTGAAGGGGTTGGCAGGCCGATCGGCTTTCTTT,TRBV30,.,TRBJ1-1,.
CASSLFTSGSYEQYF,TGTGCCAGCAGTTTATTTACTAGCGGGAGCTACGAGCAGTACTTC,TRBV28,.,TRBJ2-7,TRBD2